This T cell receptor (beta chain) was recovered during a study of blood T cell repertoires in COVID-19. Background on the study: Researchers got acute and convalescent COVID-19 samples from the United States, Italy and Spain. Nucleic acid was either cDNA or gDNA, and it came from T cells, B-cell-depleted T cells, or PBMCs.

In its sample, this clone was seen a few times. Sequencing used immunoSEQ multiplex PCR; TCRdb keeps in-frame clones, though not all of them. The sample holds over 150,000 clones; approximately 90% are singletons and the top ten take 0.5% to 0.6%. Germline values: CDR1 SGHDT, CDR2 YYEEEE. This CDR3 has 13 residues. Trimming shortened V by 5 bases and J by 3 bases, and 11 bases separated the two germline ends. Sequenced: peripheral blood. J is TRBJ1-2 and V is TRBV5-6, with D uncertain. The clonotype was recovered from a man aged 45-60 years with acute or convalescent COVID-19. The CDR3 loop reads CASSPRSHYGYTF. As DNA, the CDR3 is TGTGCCAGCAGTCCCCGCAGTCACTATGGCTACACCTTC. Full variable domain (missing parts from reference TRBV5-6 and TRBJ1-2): DAGVTQSPTHLIKTRGQQVTLRCSPKSGHDTVSWYQQALGQGPQFIFQYYEEEERQRGNFPDRFSGHQFPNYSSELNVNALLLGDSALYLCASSPRSHYGYTFGSGTRLTVV.